A single sample gave rise to the 6 T cell receptor beta chains below, sequenced in a study of cytomegalovirus exposure and HLA in healthy donors. The PCR was carried out with 60 Vbeta primers and 13 Jbeta primers. Clones were sequenced by immunoSEQ multiplex PCR, and TCRdb holds only the in-frame ones, with some missing. The sample has fewer than 250,000 clones; 82% are singletons. The material sequenced was PBMCs. These receptors originate from a man between 35 and 55 years old in good health and CMV-seropositive.

This clone was observed a single time. The gene calls are TRBV10-3 and TRBJ2-3; TRBD2 matches 8 bases. CDR1 ENHRY and CDR2 SYGVKD come from the germline V gene. V shed 7 bases, J shed 6 bases, and the junction held 3 bases outside the gene matches. This CDR3 has 12 amino acids. In DNA form, the CDR3 reads TGTGCCATCAAGCGGGAGAAGGATACGCAGTATTTT. The encoded protein is CAIKREKDTQYF.

The chain carries TRBV19 and TRBJ1-2; D gene unclear. Germline V lookup: CDR1 LNHDA, CDR2 SQIVND (reference sequence). The CDR3 runs 14 residues. V lost 0 bases and J 7 bases, leaving 12 bases between the germline ends. CDR3 sequence (DNA): TGTGCCAGTAGTATAGATCGCATGGGCCCTGGCTACACCTTC. Amino acids: CASSIDRMGPGYTF.

This clone was counted only a few times. The J gene is TRBJ1-2, the V gene TRBV2; D gene unclear. Germline CDR1 and CDR2: SNHLY and FYNNEI. This CDR3 comprises 13 residues. V shed 7 bases and J shed 0 bases, with 9 bases lying between them. This CDR3 is CASKRGPNYGYTF. In DNA form, the CDR3 reads TGTGCCAGCAAGAGAGGGCCTAACTATGGCTACACCTTC.

V usage is TRBV9 and J usage is TRBJ1-5, with a possible D match to TRBD1 (5 bases). With 4 bases removed from V and 4 bases from J, the gap between germline ends came to 9 bases. CDR3 length: 13 amino acids. Germline values: CDR1 SGDLS, CDR2 YYNGEE. The CDR3 DNA reads as TGTGCCAGCAGCCTCCGGGGGAATCAGCCCCAGCATTTT. This sequence encodes CASSLRGNQPQHF.

The chain employs TRBV4-1 and TRBJ2-5; D possibly corresponds to TRBD2 (6 bases). Looked up from germline, CDR1 is MGHRA and CDR2 is YSYEKL. This CDR3 comprises 17 residues. Trimming cost V 4 bases and J 10 bases, with 28 bases left between them. The CDR3 spells CASSPVGLAAVEGNQYF. As DNA, the CDR3 is TGCGCCAGCAGCCCAGTCGGGCTAGCCGCTGTGGAGGGGAACCAGTACTTC.

The chain recombines TRBV27 with TRBJ2-2; tentative D call: TRBD1 (6 bases). Looked up from germline, CDR1 is MNHEY and CDR2 is SMNVEV (reference sequence). The CDR3 has 15 residues. Trimming left V 6 bases short and J 7 bases short, with 18 bases between. In nucleotides, the CDR3 is TGTGCCAGCAGGGGAAGTCAGGGGTTTAGCGGGGAGCTGTTTTTT. Its translation is CASRGSQGFSGELFF.